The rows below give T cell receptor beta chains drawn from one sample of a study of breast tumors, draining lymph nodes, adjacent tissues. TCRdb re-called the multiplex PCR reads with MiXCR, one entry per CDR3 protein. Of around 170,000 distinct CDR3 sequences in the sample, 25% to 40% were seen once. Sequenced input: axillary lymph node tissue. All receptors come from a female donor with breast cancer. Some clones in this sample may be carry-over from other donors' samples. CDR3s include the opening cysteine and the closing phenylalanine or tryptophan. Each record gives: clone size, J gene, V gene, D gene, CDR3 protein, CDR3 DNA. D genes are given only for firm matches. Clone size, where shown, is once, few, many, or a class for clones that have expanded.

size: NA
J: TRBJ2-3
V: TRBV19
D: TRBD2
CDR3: CAISGQLAGGRTDTQYF
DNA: TGTGCCATTTCGGGACAACTAGCGGGAGGCCGCACAGATACGCAGTATTTT

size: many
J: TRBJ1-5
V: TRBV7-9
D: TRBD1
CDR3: CASRPIRDRGQPQHF
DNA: TGTGCCAGCAGGCCTATCAGGGACAGGGGCCAGCCCCAGCATTTT

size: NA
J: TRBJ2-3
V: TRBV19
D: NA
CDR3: CASIGGQGQYTDTQYF
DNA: TGTGCCAGTATAGGCGGGCAGGGGCAGTACACAGATACGCAGTATTTT

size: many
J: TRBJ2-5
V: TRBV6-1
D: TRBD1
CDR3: CASRRQGGIIVGQYF
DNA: TGTGCCAGCAGAAGACAGGGTGGTATCATTGTGGGCCAGTACTTC

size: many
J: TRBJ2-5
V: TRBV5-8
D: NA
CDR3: CASSLLGQETQYF
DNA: TGTGCCAGCAGCTTGTTAGGCCAAGAGACCCAGTACTTC

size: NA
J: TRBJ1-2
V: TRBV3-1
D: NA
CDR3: CASSQGGGRTF
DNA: TGTGCCAGCAGCCAAGGAGGAGGAAGAACCTTC

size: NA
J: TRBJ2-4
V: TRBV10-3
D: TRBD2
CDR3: CAISDGKPLAGRDIQYF
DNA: TGTGCCATCAGTGACGGAAAGCCTCTAGCGGGGAGGGACATTCAGTACTTC

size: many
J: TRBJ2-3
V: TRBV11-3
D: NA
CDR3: CASSLTPLGRTDTQYF
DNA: TGTGCCAGCAGCTTAACTCCACTCGGACGCACAGATACGCAGTATTTT

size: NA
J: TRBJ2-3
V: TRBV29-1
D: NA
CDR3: CSVETEGTDTQYF
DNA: TGCAGCGTTGAAACCGAGGGTACAGATACGCAGTATTTT

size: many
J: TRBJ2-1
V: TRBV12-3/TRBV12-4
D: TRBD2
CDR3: CASTAPGGYSNEQFF
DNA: TGTGCCAGCACCGCCCCGGGGGGATACTCCAATGAGCAGTTCTTC

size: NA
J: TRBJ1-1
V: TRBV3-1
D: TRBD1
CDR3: CASSQVRGQGSEAFF
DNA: TGTGCCAGCAGCCAAGTCAGGGGGCAGGGGTCTGAAGCTTTCTTT

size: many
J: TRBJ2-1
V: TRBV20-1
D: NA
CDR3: CSASARGNEQFF
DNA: TGCAGTGCTTCAGCGCGGGGAAATGAGCAGTTCTTC

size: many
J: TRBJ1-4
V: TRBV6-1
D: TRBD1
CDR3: CASSLPQYRDRVVKNEKLFF
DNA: TGTGCCAGCAGTCTACCCCAATACCGGGACAGGGTGGTAAAGAATGAAAAACTGTTTTTT

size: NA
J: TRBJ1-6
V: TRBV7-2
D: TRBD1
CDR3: CASSYGQGRSPLHF
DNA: TGTGCCAGCAGCTACGGACAGGGGAGGTCACCCCTCCACTTT

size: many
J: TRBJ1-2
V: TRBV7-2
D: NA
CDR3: CASSSRTNYGYTF
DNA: TGTGCCAGCAGCTCGCGCACTAACTATGGCTACACCTTC

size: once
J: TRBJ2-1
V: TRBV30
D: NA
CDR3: CAWSVGLILYNEQFF
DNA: TGTGCCTGGAGTGTAGGACTGATACTCTACAATGAGCAGTTCTTC

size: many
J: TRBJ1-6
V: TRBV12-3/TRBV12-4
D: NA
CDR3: CASSSPANSPLHF
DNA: TGTGCCAGCAGTTCCCCGGCCAATTCACCCCTCCACTTT

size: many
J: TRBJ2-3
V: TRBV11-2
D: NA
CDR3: CASRIASTDTQYF
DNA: TGTGCCAGTCGGATAGCTAGCACAGATACGCAGTATTTT

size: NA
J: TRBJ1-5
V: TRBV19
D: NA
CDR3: CASSPGQRQPQHF
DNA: TGTGCCAGTAGTCCGGGGCAAAGGCAGCCCCAGCATTTT

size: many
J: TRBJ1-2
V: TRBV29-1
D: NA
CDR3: CSVEGRGDNYGYTF
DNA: TGCAGCGTTGAAGGTCGTGGGGACAACTATGGCTACACCTTC

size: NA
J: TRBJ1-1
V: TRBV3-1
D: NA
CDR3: CASSQSIGMNTEAFF
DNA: TGTGCCAGCAGCCAATCGATAGGGATGAACACTGAAGCTTTCTTT

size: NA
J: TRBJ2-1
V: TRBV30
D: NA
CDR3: CAWSAHAGHYNEQFF
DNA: TGTGCCTGGAGCGCCCATGCGGGACACTACAATGAGCAGTTCTTC